These T cell receptor beta chains were read from a single sample in a study of cytotoxic CD8 clonotypes in ibrutinib-treated CLL. Clones were sequenced by immunoSEQ multiplex PCR, and TCRdb holds only the in-frame ones, with some missing. The sample comprises 130,000 to 150,000 clones, roughly 83% of which are singletons, and around 13% rests with the top ten. Sequenced material: PBMCs, taken after 12 months of ibrutinib treatment. These receptors were collected from a human donor with chronic lymphocytic leukemia. Both conserved end residues are part of each CDR3. A D gene is named only where the DNA matches it firmly. Only some rows state a clone size, as once, few, many or a class for expanded clones.

v_call,clone_size,j_call,d_call,cdr3_nt,cdr3_aa
TRBV5-4,.,TRBJ2-7,.,TGTGCCAGCAGCACATTAACGCCCTCATACGAGCAGTACTTC,CASSTLTPSYEQYF
TRBV2,once,TRBJ2-3,TRBD2,TGTGCCAGCAGTGTCAGCGGGAGCGGGGTGGATACGCAGTATTTT,CASSVSGSGVDTQYF
TRBV12-5,.,TRBJ2-3,.,TGTGCTAGTGGTTTGGTAAGGTCAGATACGCAGTATTTT,CASGLVRSDTQYF
TRBV7-8,once,TRBJ2-5,.,TGTGCCAGCAGCTCCGGGGAGACCCAGTACTTC,CASSSGETQYF
TRBV18,.,TRBJ1-2,.,TGTGCCAGCTCACCCCCCGGGGGGGCCGGAGGCTACACCTTC,CASSPPGGAGGYTF
TRBV5-1,few,TRBJ1-2,.,TGCGCCAGCAGCTTGTTTGGGGAGTATGGCTACACCTTC,CASSLFGEYGYTF
TRBV9,.,TRBJ2-7,TRBD2,TGTGCCAGCAGCGTCGGGACGGGACTAGCTAGACTAAGCTCCTACGAGCAGTACTTC,CASSVGTGLARLSSYEQYF
TRBV27,.,TRBJ1-2,.,TGTGCCAGCAGTTTACGGGGGACGTATGGCTACACCTTC,CASSLRGTYGYTF
TRBV9,.,TRBJ2-7,.,TGTGCCAGCAGCGTAGCCGCCAGCTACACTGTCTACGAGCAGTACTTC,CASSVAASYTVYEQYF
TRBV15,.,TRBJ2-3,TRBD2,TGTGCCACCAGCACCAGAGCGGGAGGGCCGACAGATACGCAGTATTTT,CATSTRAGGPTDTQYF
TRBV6-6,few,TRBJ2-7,.,TGTGCCAGCAGTTACTCGAGGAACAAGGGGATTTACGAGCAGTACTTC,CASSYSRNKGIYEQYF
TRBV19,once,TRBJ2-7,TRBD2,TGTGCCAGTAGTTCAGTGGCGGGAGCTTCCTACGAGCAGTACTTC,CASSSVAGASYEQYF
TRBV27,.,TRBJ2-2,.,TGTGCCAGCAGTCCTCTCCCGGGAGCAACGAACACCGGGGAGCTGTTTTTT,CASSPLPGATNTGELFF
TRBV15,.,TRBJ2-5,TRBD1,TGTGCCACCAGCAGAGTCCCGGCCAGGGGGCTGGAGACCCAGTACTTC,CATSRVPARGLETQYF
TRBV28,.,TRBJ2-7,TRBD1,TGTGCCAGCAGTTTACCCAGGACAGGGGGAACTGACGAGCAGTACTTC,CASSLPRTGGTDEQYF
TRBV6-5,.,TRBJ2-1,.,TGTGCCAGCAGTTACGGAGGGGTCTTCGATGAGCAGTTCTTC,CASSYGGVFDEQFF
TRBV7-2,.,TRBJ2-1,.,TGTGCCAGCAGCTTAGTTGGGGCGGCCCACTACAATGAGCAGTTCTTC,CASSLVGAAHYNEQFF
TRBV11-3,.,TRBJ2-1,TRBD2,TGTGCCAGCAGCTTAGTCCTAGCGGGTCACAATGAGCAGTTCTTC,CASSLVLAGHNEQFF
TRBV7-6,.,TRBJ2-3,TRBD2,TGTGCCAGCAGCCGACGAGGGGTCCGGGAGGGCACAGATACGCAGTATTTT,CASSRRGVREGTDTQYF
TRBV5-1,.,TRBJ2-5,.,TGCGCCAGCGCCAGGGCCCAGACCCAGTACTTC,CASARAQTQYF
TRBV7-9,.,TRBJ2-5,.,TGTGCCAGCAGCTTAGCTCGTCTTGGGCAAGAGACCCAGTACTTC,CASSLARLGQETQYF
TRBV25-1,.,TRBJ2-7,.,TGTGCCAGCAGGGGGCACCTGTACGAGCAGTACTTC,CASRGHLYEQYF
TRBV12-1,.,TRBJ2-2,.,TGTGCCAGCAGCTGCCGGACTAGCGGGAGGGGGGAGCTGTTTTTT,CASSCRTSGRGELFF
TRBV9,.,TRBJ2-7,TRBD2,TGTGCCAGCAGCGCCACTAGCGGGAGCTCCTACGAGCAGTACTTC,CASSATSGSSYEQYF
TRBV7-9,.,TRBJ2-2,.,TGTGCCAGCAGCCGTCACGCGCGCGGGGAGCTGTTTTTT,CASSRHARGELFF
TRBV19,.,TRBJ2-5,TRBD2,TGTGCCAGTAGTATGGCTAGCGGGAGTTCCGAGACCCAGTACTTC,CASSMASGSSETQYF
TRBV5-1,.,TRBJ2-2,.,TGCGCCAGCAGCTTGGCACCAGGGGGAGGACCCGGGGAGCTGTTTTTT,CASSLAPGGGPGELFF
TRBV2,.,TRBJ2-1,TRBD2,TGTGCCAGCAGGAAGATGGGACTAGCGGGAGTGAATGAGCAGTTCTTC,CASRKMGLAGVNEQFF
TRBV20-1,once,TRBJ2-7,.,TGCAGTGCAGCGGGTTACGAGCAGTACTTC,CSAAGYEQYF
TRBV9,.,TRBJ1-3,.,TGTGCCAGCACAGCAGGGGTTTCTGGAAACACCATATATTTT,CASTAGVSGNTIYF
TRBV5-6,once,TRBJ2-7,.,TGTGCCAGCAGCGATTTAACGGGGTTGCTGCCCTACGAGCAGTACTTC,CASSDLTGLLPYEQYF
TRBV7-3,.,TRBJ1-2,.,TGTGCCAGCAGTCCCGTCGCAGGGCGAGGCTACACCTTC,CASSPVAGRGYTF
TRBV4-1,.,TRBJ2-5,TRBD1,TGCGCCAGCAGCCAAGAAGGGGGCTGGGGAGAGACCCAGTACTTC,CASSQEGGWGETQYF
TRBV6-1,.,TRBJ2-7,.,TGTGCCAGCAGTGGCTTTGGGGGCTACGAGCAGTACTTC,CASSGFGGYEQYF
TRBV5-1,.,TRBJ2-3,TRBD1,TGCGCCAGCACCCAACAGGGGGCCACAGATACGCAGTATTTT,CASTQQGATDTQYF
TRBV7-9,.,TRBJ1-1,.,TGTGCCAGCAGCTTATATTCTCGAACTGAAGCTTTCTTT,CASSLYSRTEAFF
TRBV18,.,TRBJ2-7,TRBD2,TGTGCCAGCCTACCGACCAGCCCACCCTCAGTGACTAGCAACGAGCAGTACTTC,CASLPTSPPSVTSNEQYF
TRBV5-1,few,TRBJ1-2,.,TGCGCCAGCAGCCCCCCCAGTGGGTATGGCTACACCTTC,CASSPPSGYGYTF
TRBV14,.,TRBJ1-2,.,TGTGCCAGCAGCCCGGCGGGGGCCCGAACGCACTATGGCTACACCTTC,CASSPAGARTHYGYTF
TRBV7-9,.,TRBJ2-5,.,TGTGCCAGCAGTATAGGGGGAGAGACCCAGTACTTC,CASSIGGETQYF
TRBV5-1,.,TRBJ2-1,.,TGCGCCAGCAGCTTGGCCGGAGGGGGCAATGAGCAGTTCTTC,CASSLAGGGNEQFF
TRBV18,.,TRBJ2-7,.,TGTGCCAGCTCACCACTGGGGCTGGAGATGCAGTACTTC,CASSPLGLEMQYF
TRBV19,.,TRBJ2-7,.,TGTGCCAGTAGTATAGATCTAGGACACTCCTACGAGCAGTACTTC,CASSIDLGHSYEQYF
TRBV27,.,TRBJ2-1,.,TGTGCCAGTCGTTCCCCCTACAATGAGCAGTTCTTC,CASRSPYNEQFF
TRBV7-9,few,TRBJ2-1,.,TGTGCCAGCAGCGCAGACTGGAGCTCCTACAATGAGCAGTTCTTC,CASSADWSSYNEQFF